In this sample, the clone carrying this T cell receptor (beta chain) turned up many times. Its antigen is unidentified. The data derive from a study of T cells in Graves' hyperthyroidism and ophthalmopathy. It was RNA transcripts that yielded the amplified TCR beta CDR3 regions. In the first-round RT-PCR of the TCR CDR3, the HTBI primer set was used. TCRdb reprocessed the multiplex PCR reads with MiXCR, giving one entry per CDR3 protein. The table records a few hundred thousand distinct CDR3 sequences, around 19% of them present only once. Study-level findings and limits: The model forecast ophthalmopathy, anticipating it by a median approximately 6 months before onset.

This CDR3 contains 14 residues. CDR1 is MDHEN and CDR2 is SYDVKM in the germline V gene. Trimming removed 6 bases from V and 7 bases from J, with 16 bases in between. Sequenced: blood. The chain has TRBV28 and TRBJ2-1; no clear D gene. The origin of this receptor is a man in his fifties or sixties with Graves' ophthalmopathy. CDR3 DNA: TGTGCCAGCAGGGGAACAGCAGAAAGGAATGAGCAGTTCTTC. Protein: CASRGTAERNEQFF.